The rows below give T cell receptor beta chains drawn from one sample of a study of PD-L1 blockade in urothelial cancer. TCRdb keeps only in-frame clones here, not all; method: immunoSEQ multiplex PCR. This table holds 100,000 to 150,000 clones, roughly 82% found once. The input for sequencing was PBMCs, taken around atezolizumab (anti-PD-L1) treatment. The receptors were sampled from a man aged 50 to 60 with urothelial cancer. CDR3s include the opening cysteine and the closing phenylalanine or tryptophan. Each record gives: D gene, V gene, CDR3 length, J gene, clone size, CDR3 protein, CDR3 DNA. The D gene is left open where the match is weak. Clone sizes are given selectively: once, few, many, or a class where the clone is expanded.

>.|TRBV27|15|TRBJ1-6|few
CASMSGGQYNSPLHF
TGTGCCAGCATGAGCGGAGGACAGTATAATTCACCCCTCCACTTT
>.|TRBV21-1|18|TRBJ2-3|.
CASSERPLAGGGTDTQYF
TGTGCCAGCAGCGAAAGACCATTAGCGGGAGGGGGCACAGATACGCAGTATTTT
>.|TRBV5-1|13|TRBJ1-4|.
CASSPGGQGKLFF
TGCGCCAGCAGTCCGGGGGGGCAGGGAAAACTGTTTTTT
>TRBD1|TRBV6-1|15|TRBJ2-7|.
CASLVTLGTGIVPYF
TGTGCCAGCCTGGTGACTCTTGGGACAGGGATTGTTCCGTACTTC
>TRBD1|TRBV6-1|15|TRBJ2-7|.
CASKLGGTGGYEQYF
TGTGCCAGCAAACTGGGCGGGACAGGGGGCTACGAGCAGTACTTC
>.|TRBV28|14|TRBJ1-2|.
CASSYGDFGHGYTF
TGTGCCAGCAGTTATGGGGACTTTGGGCATGGCTACACCTTC
>TRBD1|TRBV28|16|TRBJ1-2|.
CASSFYPKTGDVGYTF
TGTGCCAGCAGTTTTTACCCGAAGACAGGGGATGTTGGCTACACCTTC
>TRBD1|TRBV19|13|TRBJ2-7|.
CASSRTGGYEQYF
TGTGCCAGTAGCAGGACAGGGGGCTACGAGCAGTACTTC
>TRBD2|TRBV6-5|13|TRBJ2-1|.
CASSFRLASEQFF
TGTGCCAGCAGTTTTAGACTAGCGAGTGAGCAGTTCTTC
>.|TRBV5-5|13|TRBJ2-3|few
CASRGRGRDTQYF
TGTGCCAGCAGGGGTCGAGGGCGGGATACGCAGTATTTT
>TRBD1|TRBV7-2|14|TRBJ1-1|.
CASSVDRGNTEAFF
TGTGCCAGCAGCGTAGACAGGGGGAACACTGAAGCTTTCTTT
>.|TRBV6-1|14|TRBJ2-5|.
CASRLGQNQETQYF
TGTGCCAGCAGGCTAGGACAGAACCAAGAGACCCAGTACTTC
>TRBD2|TRBV9|16|TRBJ2-1|.
CASSNRDYSSYNEQFF
TGTGCCAGCAGCAACCGGGACTACAGCTCCTACAATGAGCAGTTCTTC
>.|TRBV11-2|14|TRBJ1-1|.
CASSLRGGNTEAFF
TGTGCCAGCAGCTTAAGGGGGGGGAACACTGAAGCTTTCTTT
>.|TRBV15|11|TRBJ2-1|.
CATGRHWEQFF
TGTGCCACCGGCCGCCATTGGGAGCAGTTCTTC
>.|TRBV4-1|15|TRBJ2-1|.
CASSRSGSVYNEQFF
TGCGCCAGCAGTCGAAGCGGGTCCGTTTACAATGAGCAGTTCTTC
>.|TRBV29-1|13|TRBJ1-2|.
CSAGRGSHYGYTF
TGCAGCGCCGGCCGGGGTTCCCACTATGGCTACACCTTC
>TRBD2|TRBV9|14|TRBJ2-1|once
CASSERTSLHEQFF
TGTGCCAGCAGCGAGCGGACTAGTCTGCATGAGCAGTTCTTC
>TRBD2|TRBV6-4|14|TRBJ2-7|.
CASNPPSGPYEQYF
TGTGCCAGCAACCCTCCTAGCGGCCCCTACGAGCAGTACTTC
>.|TRBV7-8|15|TRBJ2-7|.
CASSPSGGGSYEQYF
TGTGCCAGCAGCCCAAGCGGCGGTGGGTCCTACGAGCAGTACTTC
>TRBD2|TRBV7-3|16|TRBJ2-3|.
CASKVWPSGPQDTQYF
TGTGCCAGCAAAGTTTGGCCTAGCGGACCTCAGGATACGCAGTATTTT
>.|TRBV7-3|16|TRBJ1-1|few
CASSSTGGRMNTEAFF
TGTGCCAGCAGCTCCACGGGAGGGAGGATGAACACTGAAGCTTTCTTT
>TRBD2|TRBV7-3|15|TRBJ2-7|few
CASSLNPGLGNEQYF
TGTGCCAGCAGCCTCAATCCGGGACTAGGGAACGAGCAGTACTTC
>.|TRBV5-6|12|TRBJ2-1|.
CASSLIVDEQFF
TGTGCCAGCAGCTTGATTGTCGATGAGCAGTTCTTC
>TRBD2|TRBV19|14|TRBJ2-1|few
CASNPGLADNEQFF
TGTGCCAGTAACCCGGGACTAGCGGACAATGAGCAGTTCTTC
>.|TRBV11-2|15|TRBJ2-2|once
CASSLAGSRTGELFF
TGTGCCAGCAGCTTAGCCGGGAGCCGCACCGGGGAGCTGTTTTTT
>TRBD1|TRBV5-5|13|TRBJ1-4|.
CASSSGTAEKLFF
TGTGCCAGCAGCTCCGGGACAGCTGAAAAACTGTTTTTT
>.|TRBV9|14|TRBJ1-3|.
CASSSGGSGNTIYF
TGTGCCAGCAGCTCCGGGGGCTCTGGAAACACCATATATTTT
>.|TRBV18|15|TRBJ1-1|.
CASPPLVGGNTEAFF
TGTGCCAGTCCACCGCTGGTAGGGGGGAACACTGAAGCTTTCTTT
>TRBD1|TRBV9|14|TRBJ1-1|.
CASSAQGANTEAFF
TGTGCCAGCAGCGCGCAGGGGGCGAACACTGAAGCTTTCTTT
>TRBD2|TRBV4-1|15|TRBJ2-1|.
CASSSGLAVYNEQFF
TGCGCCAGCAGCTCGGGACTAGCTGTATACAATGAGCAGTTCTTC
>TRBD1|TRBV7-8|16|TRBJ1-5|.
CASSRGLGTANQPQHF
TGTGCCAGCAGCAGGGGGTTGGGGACAGCAAATCAGCCCCAGCATTTT
>TRBD1|TRBV5-1|16|TRBJ2-2|once
CASSLADRGWAGELFF
TGCGCCAGCAGCTTGGCCGACAGGGGTTGGGCCGGGGAGCTGTTTTTT
>.|TRBV11-3|16|TRBJ2-1|.
CASSPGAVRGHNEQFF
TGTGCCAGCAGCCCGGGAGCGGTAAGGGGGCACAATGAGCAGTTCTTC
>TRBD1|TRBV28|14|TRBJ1-3|.
CASSGNRGRDTIYF
TGTGCCAGCAGTGGGAACAGGGGGCGGGACACCATATATTTT